A selection of T cell receptor beta chains follows, all from one sample in a study of shared clonotypes between healthy human individuals. This table comes from immunoSEQ multiplex PCR, and its TCRdb copy is limited to in-frame clones, with some not included. The data contain about 600,000 clones, about 97% of them singletons. Sequencing input: naive CD4+ T cells sorted from blood. These receptors came from a woman between 25 and 40 years old in good health. Both conserved end residues are part of each CDR3. A D gene is named only where the DNA matches it firmly. Expanded clones are given a class, and other clones once, few, many or no size at all.

TGTGCCAGTTTTTGGACTAGCGGCCCAGCCAACACCGGGGAGCTGTTTTTT	CASFWTSGPANTGELFF	NA	TRBD2	TRBV19	TRBJ2-2
TGTGCCAGCAGTGATATGGGGACAGTGAATTCACCCCTCCACTTT	CASSDMGTVNSPLHF	NA	TRBD1	TRBV2	TRBJ1-6
TGCGCCAGCAGCCAAGGGTTAGTAACCTACGATCTCTTACCCTACGAGCAGTACTTC	CASSQGLVTYDLLPYEQYF	NA	NA	TRBV4-1	TRBJ2-7
TGTGCCAGCAGCCAAGTTAGCGGGCCCACAGATACGCAGTATTTT	CASSQVSGPTDTQYF	NA	TRBD2	TRBV4-2	TRBJ2-3
TGTGCCAGCAGTTTATCCAGGGGTAAGACCACTGAAGCTTTCTTT	CASSLSRGKTTEAFF	NA	NA	TRBV28	TRBJ1-1
TGTGCCAGTAAAAGTAACCCCGCTTCCAATGGGGCCAACGTCCTGACTTTC	CASKSNPASNGANVLTF	NA	NA	TRBV19	TRBJ2-6
TGTGCCAGTAGGGATACGAAGGATCGGACTGAAGCTTTCTTT	CASRDTKDRTEAFF	NA	NA	TRBV19	TRBJ1-1
TGTGCCAGCAGCCCTATGGGCCAGAGCAATCAGCCCCAGCATTTT	CASSPMGQSNQPQHF	NA	NA	TRBV6-5	TRBJ1-5
TGTGCCACGCAGACAGGGTCGTCCTACGAGCAGTACTTC	CATQTGSSYEQYF	NA	TRBD1	TRBV11-2	TRBJ2-7
TGTGCCAGCAGCTTACAGGGCTCTGGGGCCAACGTCCTGACTTTC	CASSLQGSGANVLTF	NA	NA	TRBV5-8	TRBJ2-6
TGCGCCAGCAGCCAAGCTAGGACAGGGTATCGTGCGGGAGTATTTTACAATGAGCAGTTCTTC	CASSQARTGYRAGVFYNEQFF	NA	NA	TRBV4-1	TRBJ2-1
TGTGCCAGCAGCCTCCAATGGGGGGGAAGGAATGAAAAACTGTTTTTT	CASSLQWGGRNEKLFF	few	NA	TRBV27	TRBJ1-4
TGTGCCAGCAGTTCTTATGGGGAAGGGGGGAACATTCAGTACTTC	CASSSYGEGGNIQYF	once	NA	TRBV6-5	TRBJ2-4
TGTGCCAGCAGCGTAGGACCAGGAGACCACCAAGAGACCCAGTACTTC	CASSVGPGDHQETQYF	NA	NA	TRBV9	TRBJ2-5
TGTGCCAGCAGTTCCTCCGGGGCGGGCTCCTACGAGCAGTACTTC	CASSSSGAGSYEQYF	NA	NA	TRBV28	TRBJ2-7
TGTGCCAGTTCCCGTCGGAGTGCAACTAATGAAAAACTGTTTTTT	CASSRRSATNEKLFF	NA	NA	TRBV19	TRBJ1-4
TGTGCCAGCAGACTAGCGGGAGGGCCGGGCCCGATCTTC	CASRLAGGPGPIF	NA	TRBD2	TRBV27	TRBJ2-1
TGTGCCAGCAGTTTAGAGGGATATAGCAATCAGCCCCAGCATTTT	CASSLEGYSNQPQHF	NA	NA	TRBV27	TRBJ1-5
TGTGCCAGCAGCTCGCTCCGGGACCTCCCTGTCCGGGGCGAAAAACTGTTTTTT	CASSSLRDLPVRGEKLFF	NA	NA	TRBV7-8	TRBJ1-4
TGTGCCAGCAGCTTAGTCCAGGGCCAAGAGACCCAGTACTTC	CASSLVQGQETQYF	NA	NA	TRBV11-2	TRBJ2-5
TGTGCCAGCAGTGATGGAGGGAGAGTCTATGAGCAGTTCTTC	CASSDGGRVYEQFF	NA	NA	TRBV6-1	TRBJ2-1
TGTGCCTGGAGGCAGCGGGACGTCTCCTACGAGCAGTACTTC	CAWRQRDVSYEQYF	NA	TRBD2	TRBV30	TRBJ2-7
TGTGCCACCATGGAGACAGGAGCCTCCGGGGAGCAGTACTTC	CATMETGASGEQYF	NA	NA	TRBV6-6	TRBJ2-7
TGTGCCACCAGCGCCTTACCGACTAGCGGGGCCGCATATACGCAGTATTTT	CATSALPTSGAAYTQYF	NA	TRBD2	TRBV15	TRBJ2-3
TGTGCTAGTGCCACTTGGGACTCCTACAATGAGCAGTTCTTC	CASATWDSYNEQFF	once	NA	TRBV12-5	TRBJ2-1
TGTGCCAGCAGCTCCCGGGACAGGGGGCGCGAGGTCTATGGCTACACCTTC	CASSSRDRGREVYGYTF	NA	TRBD1	TRBV11-2	TRBJ1-2
TGTGCCAGCAGGGGACTAGCGGGAGGGTACAATGAGCAGTTCTTC	CASRGLAGGYNEQFF	NA	TRBD2	TRBV27	TRBJ2-1
TGTGCCGTACGGGGGGCTCCGGGACTAGGGACAGATACGCAGTATTTT	CAVRGAPGLGTDTQYF	NA	TRBD2	TRBV10-3	TRBJ2-3
TGTGCCAGCAGCTTTCGGGATTTTGGGAACACTGAAGCTTTCTTT	CASSFRDFGNTEAFF	NA	NA	TRBV5-4	TRBJ1-1
TGTGCCAGCAGTTTGACGGGGCCTAATGAAAAACTGTTTTTT	CASSLTGPNEKLFF	NA	NA	TRBV27	TRBJ1-4